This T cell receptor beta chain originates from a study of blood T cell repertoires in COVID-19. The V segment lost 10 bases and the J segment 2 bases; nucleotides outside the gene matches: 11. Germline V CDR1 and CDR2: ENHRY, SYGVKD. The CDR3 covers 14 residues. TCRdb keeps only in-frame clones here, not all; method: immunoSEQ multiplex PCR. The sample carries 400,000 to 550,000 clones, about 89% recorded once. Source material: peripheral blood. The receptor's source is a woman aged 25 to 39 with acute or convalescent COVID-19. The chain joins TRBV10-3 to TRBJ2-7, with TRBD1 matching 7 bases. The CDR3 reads CASRPGQEPYEQYF. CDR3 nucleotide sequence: TGTGCCAGCCGCCCCGGACAGGAGCCCTACGAGCAGTACTTC.